This T cell receptor beta chain was recovered during a study of cytomegalovirus exposure and HLA in healthy donors. Comments on this clone: Its target is unknown.

This CDR3 has 14 amino acids. V lost 6 bases to trimming and J lost 4 bases; unmatched junction nucleotides: 9. Germline V gene sequence: CDR1 SQVTM, CDR2 ANQGSEA. Findings and caveats of the study: TRBV6-2, TRBV6-3 and other indistinguishable V segments were excluded. The study put 150 to 200 TCR beta chains on its list as cytomegalovirus-associated. Sequencing depth across donors, presence/absence analyses assumed, was roughly uniform.

It was with 60 Vbeta and 13 Jbeta primers that the PCR ran. Method: immunoSEQ multiplex PCR; TCRdb's copy keeps in-frame clones and lacks some. Seen here are some 97,000 clones, 79% observed once, and the top ten hold over 4%. Sequencing input: PBMCs. The sequence was obtained from a female donor in good health and CMV-seropositive. This chain connects TRBV29-1 to TRBJ2-7; 10 bases map to TRBD2. DNA for the CDR3: TGCAGCGTCGCCCATCCTAGCGGGAGTTACGAGCAGTACTTC. It codes for CSVAHPSGSYEQYF.